These 28 T cell receptor beta chains came from one sample sequenced in a study of blood T cell dynamics during melanoma immunotherapy (dated by TCRdb to between 2020 and 2021). The library relied on the immunoSEQ multiplex PCR assay. TCRdb's version of the immuneACCESS table is confined to in-frame rearrangements and falls short of the full clone set. An unresolved V gene accounts for under half of the shortfall where checked; the remainder is of unknown origin. The sample table records 8,500 to 13,000 clones; about nine tenths of these occur just once. The ten most abundant clones make up 6.9% of the sample. What the time point label conveys for this sample: week 3, after first cycle of checkpoint inhibitor. The sample consisted of blood, taken from a patient treated with checkpoint blockade. The receptor set was obtained from a human donor with melanoma.

The chain combines TRBV14 with TRBJ1-4; a weak D match, TRBD1 (6 bases). The CDR3 contains 14 residues. Trimming left V 4 bases short and J 7 bases short, with 13 bases between. CDR1 is SGHDN, CDR2 FVKESK, per germline. The CDR3 reads CASSPRGSSEKLFF. The DNA of the CDR3 is TGTGCCAGCAGCCCCAGGGGATCGAGTGAAAAACTGTTTTTT.

This rearrangement joins TRBV7-2 to TRBJ2-1; 10 bases agree with TRBD2. Germline assignment: CDR1 SGHTA and CDR2 FQGNSA. With V trimmed by 1 base and J by 6 bases, 6 bases remained unmatched. The CDR3 contains 16 residues. The CDR3 loop reads CASSLDILAGVNEQFF. Written as DNA, the CDR3 is TGTGCCAGCAGCTTAGATATTCTAGCGGGGGTCAATGAGCAGTTCTTC.

This clone was counted once. The chain has TRBV9 and TRBJ2-7; 9 bases line up with TRBD1. V trimming: 4 bases; J trimming: 4 bases; junction bases outside the gene matches: 9. Germline CDR1 and CDR2: SGDLS and YYNGEE. CDR3 length: 15 residues. The CDR3 reads CASSPQTGGTYEQYF. For the CDR3, the DNA is TGTGCCAGCAGCCCTCAGACAGGGGGAACGTACGAGCAGTACTTC.

The CDR3 region has the DNA TGTGCCAGCACCACAGTTAGGGATCAGCCCCAGCATTTT. Translation: CASTTVRDQPQHF. The rearrangement links TRBV7-2 to TRBJ1-5; D not resolved. The V and J ends lost 7 bases and 5 bases respectively, with 12 bases between them. Germline CDR1 and CDR2: SGHTA and FQGNSA. The CDR3 loop spans 13 amino acids.

V and J are TRBV6-5 and TRBJ2-5; perhaps TRBD1 as D (6 bases). Germline V gene data show CDR1 as MNHEY and CDR2 as SVGAGI. The CDR3 has 13 residues. Deletions cut 5 bases from V and 1 base from J, with 8 bases between. CDR3 DNA sequence: TGTGCCAGCAGTCCGGACAGCCAAGAGACCCAGTACTTC. Its protein is CASSPDSQETQYF.

This clone has a single count. In DNA form, the CDR3 reads TGTGCCAGCAGCTTGGGCCCGGCAGAGACCCAGTACTTC. It yields the protein CASSLGPAETQYF. The rearrangement links TRBV7-9 to TRBJ2-5, with D unresolved. V gave up 3 bases and J gave up 4 bases, with 9 bases separating them. The germline CDR1 and CDR2 sequences are SEHNR and FQNEAQ (reference sequence). The CDR3 runs 13 residues.

V is TRBV7-8 and J is TRBJ1-1, with D perhaps TRBD1 (5 bases). This CDR3 has 11 amino acids. Looked up from germline, CDR1 is SGHVS and CDR2 is FQNEAQ. V lost 2 bases to trimming and J lost 7 bases, with 5 bases between them. This CDR3 reads CASSLTGEAFF. The DNA of the CDR3 is TGTGCCAGCAGCTTAACAGGTGAAGCTTTCTTT.

The chain links TRBV30 to TRBJ2-2, with 7 bases aligning to TRBD1. CDR3 size: 17 residues. CDR1 and CDR2 from the germline V gene are GTSNPN and SVGIG (reference sequence). Trimming removed 2 bases from V and 4 bases from J; junction bases left unmatched: 13. CDR3 in DNA: TGTGCCTGGAGTCGAACAGGGGATGGAAGGGGCACCGGGGAGCTGTTTTTT. The encoded protein is CAWSRTGDGRGTGELFF.

V usage is TRBV19 and J usage is TRBJ2-7; 7 positions match TRBD1. Unmatched junction bases numbered 3, after V lost 2 bases and J lost 2 bases. This CDR3 contains 14 residues. The germline gives CDR1 LNHDA, CDR2 SQIVND (reference sequence). The CDR3 DNA reads TGTGCCAGTAGTATAAAGGGGGCCCCCTACGAGCAGTACTTC. This gives the protein CASSIKGAPYEQYF.

The rearrangement joins TRBV27 to TRBJ2-5; 10 bases map to TRBD2. The CDR3 length is 17 residues. V was pared by 5 bases and J by 5 bases, with 14 bases of the junction left unmatched. The germline V gene has CDR1 MNHEY and CDR2 SMNVEV (reference sequence). The CDR3, as DNA: TGTGCCAGCAGTCCCCCGGGACTAGCGACGGGTCAGGAGACCCAGTACTTC. Translating gives CASSPPGLATGQETQYF.

The chain has TRBV6-6 and TRBJ2-7; tentative D call: TRBD2 (6 bases). Trimming removed 7 bases at V and 3 bases at J, with 19 bases between. CDR1 and CDR2 (germline): MNHNY, SVGAGI (reference sequence). The CDR3 covers 15 residues. Written as DNA, the CDR3 is TGTGCCAGCACCTACCGCCTGGGACTCCACTACGAGCAGTACGTC. The encoded protein is CASTYRLGLHYEQYV.

The rearrangement joins TRBV19 to TRBJ1-4; 7 bases fit TRBD1. V dropped 7 bases and J dropped 7; count of bases not matched to a gene: 12. This CDR3 is 15 amino acids long. The germline gives CDR1 LNHDA, CDR2 SQIVND (reference sequence). CDR3 sequence (DNA): TGTGCCAGTAATCTAAGATTGACAGGGCCTGAAAAACTGTTTTTT. It encodes CASNLRLTGPEKLFF.

The chain is built from TRBV2 and TRBJ2-5, with no clear D. Per the germline V gene, CDR1 is SNHLY and CDR2 is FYNNEI. The CDR3 has 12 residues. Trimming removed 7 bases at V and 1 base at J, with 7 bases between. The CDR3 sequence: CASTYTQETQYF. The DNA of the CDR3 is TGTGCCAGCACGTATACCCAAGAGACCCAGTACTTC.

This clone was found a few times. The chain is built from TRBV7-9 and TRBJ2-1, with D possibly TRBD2 on 5 matching bases. This CDR3 region has 12 residues. Per the germline V gene, CDR1 is SEHNR and CDR2 is FQNEAQ (reference sequence). The V end lost 1 base, the J end lost 9 bases, and 7 bases lay between the germline ends. The CDR3 sequence: CASSLGGSEQFF. CDR3 DNA sequence: TGTGCCAGCAGCTTAGGTGGGAGTGAGCAGTTCTTC.

V gene TRBV11-2 combines with J gene TRBJ2-7; D perhaps matches TRBD2 (6 bases). This CDR3 is 12 amino acids long. Germline assignment: CDR1 SGHAT and CDR2 FQNNGV. V lost 0 bases and J lost 7, with 7 bases in between. CDR3 nucleotide sequence: TGTGCCAGCAGCTTAGAGGCGGGGGAGCAGTACGTC. Protein sequence: CASSLEAGEQYV.

The chain carries TRBV29-1 and TRBJ2-7; D remains ambiguous. This CDR3 region has 13 residues. The ends were cut back, 3 bases at V and 9 bases at J, with 18 bases in the middle. Germline V gives CDR1 SQVTM, CDR2 ANQGSEA. The CDR3 spells CSVDPPGPRGQYV. Written as DNA, the CDR3 is TGCAGCGTTGACCCCCCCGGGCCCCGCGGGCAGTACGTC.

Only one count was recorded for this clone. This chain connects TRBV11-2 to TRBJ1-1; weak D call: TRBD1 (6 bases). The length of the CDR3 is 14 residues. Between the trimmed V and J ends, which lost 1 base and 1 base, there was a span of 7 bases. Germline lookup yields CDR1 SGHAT and CDR2 FQNNGV. The CDR3: CASSLGTANTEAFF. CDR3 sequence (DNA): TGTGCCAGCAGCTTAGGGACAGCGAACACTGAAGCTTTCTTT.

The gene calls are TRBV6-1 and TRBJ1-1; D not resolved. The CDR3 runs 14 residues. Looked up from germline, CDR1 is MNHNS and CDR2 is SASEGT. Between the trimmed V and J ends, which lost 7 bases and 3 bases, there was a span of 15 bases. CDR3 DNA sequence: TGTGCCAGCACTCACGGTAATTTGGACACTGAAGCTTTCTTT. Amino acid sequence: CASTHGNLDTEAFF.

The chain uses TRBV5-1 and TRBJ2-1, with 8 bases fitting TRBD1. Germline CDR1 is SGHRS and CDR2 is YFSETQ. The CDR3 totals 15 residues. Trimming took 4 bases from V and 4 from J; bases not matched to a gene: 7. Here the CDR3 reads CASSPGGGAYNEQFF. The CDR3 nucleotides read TGCGCCAGCAGCCCAGGGGGCGGGGCTTACAATGAGCAGTTCTTC. Complete variable domain (other parts from reference TRBV5-1 and TRBJ2-1): KAGVTQTPRYLIKTRGQQVTLSCSPISGHRSVSWYQQTPGQGLQFLFEYFSETQRNKGNFPGRFSGRQFSNSRSEMNVSTLELGDSALYLCASSPGGGAYNEQFFGPGTRLTVL.

The chain uses TRBV7-2 and TRBJ1-6, with no clear D. V lost 4 bases and J 7 bases, leaving 8 bases between the germline ends. There are 13 residues in the CDR3. The V gene's germline CDR1 is SGHTA and CDR2 FQGNSA. CDR3 nucleotides: TGTGCCAGCAGCTCCGCCCGGAATTCACCCCTCCACTTT. Its protein is CASSSARNSPLHF. The variable domain in full, with the rest retrieved from reference TRBV7-2 and TRBJ1-6, is GAGVSQSPSNKVTEKGKDVELRCDPISGHTALYWYRQSLGQGLEFLIYFQGNSAPDKSGLPSDRFSAERTGGSVSTLTIQRTQQEDSAVYLCASSSARNSPLHFGNGTRLTVT.

This clone was counted only a few times. The chain uses TRBV29-1 and TRBJ1-1; 7 bases line up with TRBD1. This CDR3 is built from 13 residues. Germline CDR1 is SQVTM and CDR2 is ANQGSEA. V shed 8 bases and J 1 base; nucleotides not matched to a gene: 7. In DNA form, the CDR3 reads TGCAGCTGTCGGGACAGACCGAACACTGAAGCTTTCTTT. Amino acids: CSCRDRPNTEAFF. Full variable domain (outside the CDR3, taken from reference TRBV29-1 and TRBJ1-1): SAVISQKPSRDICQRGTSLTIQCQVDSQVTMMFWYRQQPGQSLTLIATANQGSEATYESGFVIDKFPISRPNLTFSTLTVSNMSPEDSSIYLCSCRDRPNTEAFFGQGTRLTVV.

The chain has TRBV7-9 and TRBJ1-4, with D possibly matching TRBD1 (6 bases). Trimming took 5 bases from V and 8 from J, leaving 15 bases between them. This CDR3 has 14 amino acids. From germline, CDR1 is SEHNR and CDR2 FQNEAQ (reference sequence). The CDR3 sequence is CASSDTGRGEKLFF. The CDR3 DNA is TGTGCCAGCAGCGATACAGGGAGGGGCGAAAAACTGTTTTTT.

The rearrangement links TRBV19 to TRBJ1-1, with D possibly matching TRBD1 (6 bases). The V gene lost 2 bases and the J gene lost 2 bases, with 12 bases spanning the gap. CDR1 LNHDA and CDR2 SQIVND come from the germline V gene (reference sequence). This CDR3 has 15 residues. The CDR3 DNA reads as TGTGCCAGTAGTATATGGGCAGGGGTAAACACTGAAGCTTTCTTT. Translation gives CASSIWAGVNTEAFF.

The chain has TRBV6-1 and TRBJ1-2, with D possibly being TRBD1 (5 bases). The V end lost 2 bases, the J end lost 7 bases, and 14 bases lay between the germline ends. CDR1 is MNHNS, CDR2 SASEGT, per germline. This CDR3 is 14 amino acids long. The CDR3 DNA follows: TGTGCCAGCAGTGAATACAGACAGATCGGTGGCTACACCTTC. Translation: CASSEYRQIGGYTF.

The chain carries TRBV4-1 and TRBJ1-1, with D uncertain. The length of the CDR3 is 14 residues. V lost 0 bases and J lost 11, with 16 bases in between. Germline values: CDR1 MGHRA, CDR2 YSYEKL. CDR3 bases: TGCGCCAGCAGCCAAGATTTGGTGAAGAGTAAGGCTTTCTTT. Translation gives CASSQDLVKSKAFF.

V and J are TRBV4-2 and TRBJ1-1; 9 bases agree with TRBD1. Germline V gene lookup returns CDR1 LGHNA and CDR2 YNFKEQ. CDR3 size: 14 residues. J gave up 2 bases and V 4 bases, and 2 bases lay outside the gene matches. The DNA of the CDR3 is TGTGCCAGCAGCCCGGGACAGGGTAACACTGAAGCTTTCTTT. It specifies CASSPGQGNTEAFF.

The chain's CDR3 is CASSLLHEQYV. Here the CDR3 DNA reads TGTGCCAGCAGCTTACTCCACGAGCAGTACGTC. The gene calls are TRBV5-5 and TRBJ2-7; D uncertain. The CDR3 is made up of 11 amino acids. Trimming removed 2 bases from V and 5 bases from J, with 5 bases in between. Germline-derived CDR1 and CDR2 are SGHKS and YYEKEE (reference sequence).

The chain uses TRBV7-2 and TRBJ2-1, with 8 bases lining up with TRBD1. Looked up from germline, CDR1 is SGHTA and CDR2 is FQGNSA. The CDR3 loop spans 14 amino acids. The J segment lost 7 bases and the V segment lost 3 bases, leaving 5 bases of the junction unmatched. The CDR3: CASSFRDRSNEQFF. The DNA for the CDR3 is TGTGCCAGCAGCTTCCGGGACAGGTCAAATGAGCAGTTCTTC.